The 10 T cell receptor beta chains reported below all come from one sample, sequenced in a study of blood T cell repertoires in COVID-19. Sequenced by immunoSEQ multiplex PCR; TCRdb stores in-frame clones only, minus some. The data contain about 140,000 clones, 80% to 85% of them singletons. The sample consisted of peripheral blood. All receptors derive from a woman of 80 years or more with acute or convalescent COVID-19.

J is TRBJ1-1 and V is TRBV18; D perhaps matches TRBD1 (5 bases). The length of the CDR3 is 15 residues. Germline V gene data show CDR1 as KGHSH and CDR2 as LQKENI. The V and J ends lost 4 bases and 5 bases respectively, with 17 bases between them. CDR3: CASSLQAWGGTEAFF. For the CDR3, the DNA is TGTGCCAGCTCACTGCAAGCGTGGGGGGGGACTGAAGCTTTCTTT.

This clone was picked up a small number of times. The V gene is TRBV5-1, the J gene TRBJ1-1; D ambiguous. Germline CDR1 and CDR2: SGHRS and YFSETQ. V gave up 2 bases and J gave up 0 bases, with 14 bases separating them. The CDR3 consists of 16 residues. Written as DNA, the CDR3 is TGCGCCAGCAGCTTATTGGAGTCACGCTTGAACACTGAAGCTTTCTTT. Translating it yields CASSLLESRLNTEAFF. The variable domain in full, with the rest retrieved from reference TRBV5-1 and TRBJ1-1, is KAGVTQTPRYLIKTRGQQVTLSCSPISGHRSVSWYQQTPGQGLQFLFEYFSETQRNKGNFPGRFSGRQFSNSRSEMNVSTLELGDSALYLCASSLLESRLNTEAFFGQGTRLTVV.

This clone appeared once. The genes are TRBV5-5 and TRBJ1-1; D not resolved. Trimming took off 3 bases at V and 1 base at J, with 7 bases between the two ends. The CDR3 spans 13 residues. The germline V gene encodes CDR1 SGHKS and CDR2 YYEKEE (reference sequence). CDR3 in DNA: TGTGCCAGCAGCTGGCAGGAGAACACTGAAGCTTTCTTT. Translated, it gives CASSWQENTEAFF.

V is TRBV7-2 and J is TRBJ2-5; D gene uncertain. The V gene's germline CDR1 is SGHTA and CDR2 FQGNSA. Trimming took 5 bases from V and 4 from J, leaving 8 bases between them. The CDR3 is 12 amino acids. CDR3 sequence reads: CASSPLIETQYF. The DNA for the CDR3 is TGTGCCAGCAGCCCTCTTATAGAGACCCAGTACTTC.

This clone was found a few times. The chain carries TRBV3-1 (or the pseudogene TRBV3-2) and TRBJ1-6, with D maybe TRBD1 (6 bases). The length of the CDR3 is 14 residues. Per germline, CDR1 LGHDT and CDR2 YNNKEL (reference sequence). V was shortened by 5 bases and J by 5 bases, with 10 bases between the two germline ends. The DNA of the CDR3 is TGTGCCAGCAGCGGGACATACCATAATTCACCCCTCCACTTT. This codes for CASSGTYHNSPLHF.

With respect to this clone: Other DNA sequences within the sample encode an identical CDR3. The chain has TRBV25-1 and TRBJ1-2, with D uncertain. The V end lost 5 bases, the J end lost 5 bases, and 6 bases lay between the germline ends. Germline CDR1 reads MGHDK; CDR2 reads SYGVNS. This CDR3 spans 11 amino acids. The CDR3 region is CASSRGYGYTF. The CDR3 bases are TGTGCCAGCAGTCGGGGTTATGGCTACACCTTC.

For the CDR3, the DNA is TGTGCCAGCAGCTCAGAGCGGGAGGGCTGGGATACGCAGTATTTT. This sequence encodes CASSSEREGWDTQYF. The V call is TRBV7-7, the J call TRBJ2-3, with 10 bases that match TRBD2. The CDR3 has 15 residues. Germline V gene sequence: CDR1 SSHAT, CDR2 FNYEAQ (reference sequence). Trimming at V came to 4 bases and at J to 6 bases, leaving 7 bases not matched to a gene.

The chain couples TRBV7-3 to TRBJ2-1; the match to TRBD1 covers 8 bases. Germline values: CDR1 SGHTA, CDR2 FQGTGA. This CDR3 is built from 15 residues. V was pared by 2 bases and J by 9 bases, with 9 bases of the junction left unmatched. The CDR3, as DNA: TGTGCCAGCAGCTTATATAACAGGGGGTTGGGTGAGCAGTTCTTC. Its translation: CASSLYNRGLGEQFF.

This clone was counted a few times. The rearrangement uses TRBV28 and TRBJ2-2; no clear D. V dropped 4 bases and J dropped 5 bases, with 11 bases sitting between them. Germline CDR1 reads MDHEN; CDR2 reads SYDVKM. The CDR3 sequence is 14 residues long. CDR3 loop: CASSSDRWTGELFF. CDR3 DNA: TGTGCCAGCAGTTCCGATCGGTGGACCGGGGAGCTGTTTTTT.

This chain connects TRBV4-1 to TRBJ2-7, with D perhaps matching TRBD2 (6 bases). Per the germline V gene, CDR1 is MGHRA and CDR2 is YSYEKL. This CDR3 comprises 16 residues. Trimming removed 3 bases from V and 4 bases from J, with 19 bases in between. The DNA of the CDR3 is TGCGCCAGCAGCCAGCTATTAGGAGGGTCCAATTACGAGCAGTACTTC. Translating it yields CASSQLLGGSNYEQYF.